This T cell receptor (beta chain) was recovered during a study of post-analysis software for immune sequencing data. Study outcomes and limitations: Roughly 5 TRBV segments (TRBV5-6, TRBV5-1 and TRBV20-1 among them) occurred more frequently in patients than in controls. Controls significantly exceeded multiple sclerosis patients in normalized Chao1 diversity.

Researchers reported that TCR beta cDNA libraries carried unique molecular identifiers. TCRdb independently ran MiXCR on the PCR reads; one entry per CDR3 protein. The sample holds hundreds of thousands of distinct CDR3 sequences; over 45% are singletons and the top ten take approximately 10%. A note on this clonotype: As yet, its antigen is unknown.

CDR3 length: 16 residues. Between the trimmed V and J ends, which lost 0 bases and 0 bases, there was a span of 6 bases. Germline V gives CDR1 MGHDK, CDR2 SYGVNS. This chain links TRBV25-1 with TRBJ2-6; D is unresolved. This clonotype originated in a girl aged 2 to 10 with multiple sclerosis. The material sequenced was blood. DNA of the CDR3: TGTGCCAGCAGTGAATATAAGGGCTCTGGGGCCAACGTCCTGACTTTC. Protein: CASSEYKGSGANVLTF. The complete variable domain, with remaining parts taken from reference TRBV25-1 and TRBJ2-6, reads EADIYQTPRYLVIGTGKKITLECSQTMGHDKMYWYQQDPGMELHLIHYSYGVNSTEKGDLSSESTVSRIRTEHFPLTLESARPSHTSQYLCASSEYKGSGANVLTFGAGSRLTVL.